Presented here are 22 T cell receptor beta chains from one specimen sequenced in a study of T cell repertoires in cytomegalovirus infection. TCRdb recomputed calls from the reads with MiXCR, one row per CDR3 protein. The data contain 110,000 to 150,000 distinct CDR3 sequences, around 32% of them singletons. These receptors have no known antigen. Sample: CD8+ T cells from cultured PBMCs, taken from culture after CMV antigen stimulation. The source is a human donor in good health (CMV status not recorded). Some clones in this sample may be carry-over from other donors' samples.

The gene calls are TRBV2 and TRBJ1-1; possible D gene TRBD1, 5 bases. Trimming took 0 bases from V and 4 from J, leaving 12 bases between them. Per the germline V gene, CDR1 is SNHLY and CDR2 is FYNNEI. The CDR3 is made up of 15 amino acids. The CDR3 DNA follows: TGTGCCAGCAGTGAAGCGTGGGGGAGTGGCACTGAAGCTTTCTTT. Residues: CASSEAWGSGTEAFF.

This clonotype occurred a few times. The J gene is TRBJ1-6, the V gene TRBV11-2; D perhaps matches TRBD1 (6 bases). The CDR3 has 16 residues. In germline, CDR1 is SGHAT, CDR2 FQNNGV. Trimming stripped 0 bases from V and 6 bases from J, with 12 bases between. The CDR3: CASSLDTGALNSPLHF. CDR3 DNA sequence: TGTGCCAGCAGCTTAGATACGGGGGCGCTTAATTCACCCCTCCACTTT.

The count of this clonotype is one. DNA of the CDR3: TGTGCCAGCAGCCAAGATCTAGGGGTAGCGGGGGGGTATGAGCAGTTCTTC. It encodes CASSQDLGVAGGYEQFF. This chain joins TRBV4-2 and TRBJ2-1; 11 bases align to TRBD2. V was pared by 0 bases and J by 8 bases, with 9 bases of the junction left unmatched. Germline CDR1 is LGHNA and CDR2 is YNFKEQ. The CDR3 consists of 17 residues.

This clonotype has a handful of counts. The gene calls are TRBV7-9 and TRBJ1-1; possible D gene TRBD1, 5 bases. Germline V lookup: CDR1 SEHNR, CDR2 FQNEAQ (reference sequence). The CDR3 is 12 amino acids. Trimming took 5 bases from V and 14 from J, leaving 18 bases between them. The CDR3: CASSHSPGNCFF. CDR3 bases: TGTGCCAGCAGCCACTCCCCAGGGAATTGCTTCTTT.

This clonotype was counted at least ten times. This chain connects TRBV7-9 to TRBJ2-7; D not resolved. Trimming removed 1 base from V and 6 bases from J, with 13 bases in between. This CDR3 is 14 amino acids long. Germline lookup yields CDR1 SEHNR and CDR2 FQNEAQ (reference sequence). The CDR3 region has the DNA TGTGCCAGCAGCTTAGACTTTGGTAAGGGCGAGCAGTACTTC. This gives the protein CASSLDFGKGEQYF.

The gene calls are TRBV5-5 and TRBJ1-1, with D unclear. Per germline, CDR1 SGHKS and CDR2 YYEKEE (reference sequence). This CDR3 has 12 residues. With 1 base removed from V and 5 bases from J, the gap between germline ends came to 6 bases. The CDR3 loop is CASSLFETEAFF. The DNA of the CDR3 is TGTGCCAGCAGCTTGTTCGAAACTGAAGCTTTCTTT.

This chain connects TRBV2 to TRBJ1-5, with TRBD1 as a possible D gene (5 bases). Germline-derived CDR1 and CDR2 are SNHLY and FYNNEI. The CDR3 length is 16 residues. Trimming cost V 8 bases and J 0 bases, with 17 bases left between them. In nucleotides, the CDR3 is TGTGCCAGCGATCGGGGGGGGTTACATAGCAATCAGCCCCAGCATTTT. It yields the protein CASDRGGLHSNQPQHF.

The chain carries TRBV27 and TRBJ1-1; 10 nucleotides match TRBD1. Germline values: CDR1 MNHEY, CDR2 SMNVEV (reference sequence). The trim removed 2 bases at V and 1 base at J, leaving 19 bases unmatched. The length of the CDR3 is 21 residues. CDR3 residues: CASSLGRQGANPAIGNTEAFF. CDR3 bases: TGTGCCAGCAGTTTAGGGCGACAGGGGGCGAATCCCGCGATTGGGAACACTGAAGCTTTCTTT.

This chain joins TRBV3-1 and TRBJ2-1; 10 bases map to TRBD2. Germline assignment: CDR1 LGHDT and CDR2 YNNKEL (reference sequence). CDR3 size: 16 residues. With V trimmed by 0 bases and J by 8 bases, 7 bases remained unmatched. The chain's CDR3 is CASSQEELAGHDEQFF. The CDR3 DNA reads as TGTGCCAGCAGCCAAGAGGAACTAGCGGGGCACGATGAGCAGTTCTTC.

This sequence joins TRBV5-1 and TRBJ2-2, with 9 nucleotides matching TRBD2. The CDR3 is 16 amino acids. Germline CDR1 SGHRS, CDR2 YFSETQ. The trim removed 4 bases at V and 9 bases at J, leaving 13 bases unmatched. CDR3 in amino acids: CASSPGPAGGYRELFF. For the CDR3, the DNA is TGCGCCAGCAGCCCAGGACCAGCGGGGGGTTACCGGGAGCTGTTTTTT.

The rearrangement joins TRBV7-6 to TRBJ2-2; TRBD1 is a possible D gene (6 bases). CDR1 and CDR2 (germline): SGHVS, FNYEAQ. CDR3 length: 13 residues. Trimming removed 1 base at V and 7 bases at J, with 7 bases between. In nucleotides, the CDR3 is TGTGCCAGCAGCTTAGGGGGGCGCGGGGAGCTGTTTTTT. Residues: CASSLGGRGELFF. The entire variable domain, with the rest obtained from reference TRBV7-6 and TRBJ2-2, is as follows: GAGVSQSPRYKVTKRGQDVALRCDPISGHVSLYWYRQALGQGPEFLTYFNYEAQQDKSGLPNDRFSAERPEGSISTLTIQRTEQRDSAMYRCASSLGGRGELFFGEGSRLTVL.

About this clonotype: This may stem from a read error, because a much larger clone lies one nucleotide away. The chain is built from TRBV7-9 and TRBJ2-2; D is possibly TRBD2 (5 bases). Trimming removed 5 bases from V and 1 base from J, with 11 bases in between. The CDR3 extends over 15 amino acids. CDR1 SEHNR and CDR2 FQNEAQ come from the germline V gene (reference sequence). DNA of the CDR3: TGTGCCAGCAGCCCCTCCGGGGTGAACACCGGGGAGCTGTTTTTT. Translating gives CASSPSGVNTGELFF.

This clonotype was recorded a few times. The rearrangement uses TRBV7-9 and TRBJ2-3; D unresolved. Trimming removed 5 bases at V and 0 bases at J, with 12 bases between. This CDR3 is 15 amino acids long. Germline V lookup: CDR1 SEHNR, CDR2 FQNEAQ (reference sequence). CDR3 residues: CASSHPGASTDTQYF. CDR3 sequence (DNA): TGTGCCAGCAGCCATCCCGGAGCTAGCACAGATACGCAGTATTTT. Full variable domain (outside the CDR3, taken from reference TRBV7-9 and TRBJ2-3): DTGVSQNPRHKITKRGQNVTFRCDPISEHNRLYWYRQTLGQGPEFLTYFQNEAQLEKSRLLSDRFSAERPKGSFSTLEIQRTEQGDSAMYLCASSHPGASTDTQYFGPGTRLTVL.

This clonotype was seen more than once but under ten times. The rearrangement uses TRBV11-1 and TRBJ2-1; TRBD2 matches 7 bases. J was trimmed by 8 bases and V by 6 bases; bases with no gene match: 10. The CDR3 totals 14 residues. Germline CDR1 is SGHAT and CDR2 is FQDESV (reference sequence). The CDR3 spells CASSPGTTSDEQFF. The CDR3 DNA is TGTGCCAGCAGTCCCGGGACTACCTCTGATGAGCAGTTCTTC.

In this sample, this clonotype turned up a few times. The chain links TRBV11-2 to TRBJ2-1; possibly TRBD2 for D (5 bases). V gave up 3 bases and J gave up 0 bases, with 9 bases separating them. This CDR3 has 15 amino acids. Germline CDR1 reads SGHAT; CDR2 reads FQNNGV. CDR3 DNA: TGTGCCAGCAGCTTCGAGGGTAGCTCCTACAATGAGCAGTTCTTC. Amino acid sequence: CASSFEGSSYNEQFF.

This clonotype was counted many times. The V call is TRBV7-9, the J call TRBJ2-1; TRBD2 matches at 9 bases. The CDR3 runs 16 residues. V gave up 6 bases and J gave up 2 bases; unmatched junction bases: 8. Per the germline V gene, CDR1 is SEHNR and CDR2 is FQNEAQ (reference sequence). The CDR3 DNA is TGTGCCAGCAGGGAGAGCGGGGGGTATACCTACAATGAGCAGTTCTTC. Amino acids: CASRESGGYTYNEQFF.

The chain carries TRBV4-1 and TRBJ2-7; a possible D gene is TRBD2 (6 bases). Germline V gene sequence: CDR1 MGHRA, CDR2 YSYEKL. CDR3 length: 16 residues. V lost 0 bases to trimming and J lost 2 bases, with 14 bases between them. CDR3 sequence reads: CASSQEGLAPTYEQYF. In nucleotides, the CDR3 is TGCGCCAGCAGCCAAGAGGGTCTAGCGCCTACCTACGAGCAGTACTTC.

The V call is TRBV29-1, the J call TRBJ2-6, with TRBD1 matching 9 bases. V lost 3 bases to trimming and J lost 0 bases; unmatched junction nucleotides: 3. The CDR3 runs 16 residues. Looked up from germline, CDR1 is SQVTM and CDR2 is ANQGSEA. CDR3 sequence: CSVDDRGNSGANVLTF. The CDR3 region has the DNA TGCAGCGTTGACGACAGGGGGAACTCTGGGGCCAACGTCCTGACTTTC.

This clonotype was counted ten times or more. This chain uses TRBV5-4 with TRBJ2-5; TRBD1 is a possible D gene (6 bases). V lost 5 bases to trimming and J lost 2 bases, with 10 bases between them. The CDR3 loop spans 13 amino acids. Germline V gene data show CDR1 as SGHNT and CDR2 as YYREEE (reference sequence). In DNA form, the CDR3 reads TGTGCCAGCAGACCCAGGGGACAAGAGACCCAGTACTTC. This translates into CASRPRGQETQYF.

The CDR3 protein is CASSVWLQETQYF. The CDR3 region has the DNA TGTGCCAGCAGTGTTTGGTTACAAGAGACCCAGTACTTC. The rearrangement joins TRBV2 to TRBJ2-5; D not certain. CDR1 is SNHLY and CDR2 is FYNNEI in the germline V gene. Trimming removed 4 bases at V and 2 bases at J, with 8 bases between. This CDR3 contains 13 residues.

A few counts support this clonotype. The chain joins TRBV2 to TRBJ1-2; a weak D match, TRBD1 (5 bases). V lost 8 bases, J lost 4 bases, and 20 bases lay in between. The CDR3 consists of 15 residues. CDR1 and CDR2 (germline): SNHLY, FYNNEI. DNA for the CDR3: TGTGCCAGCGGGGCGAGAGTTAGGGACCTCTATGGCTACACCTTC. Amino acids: CASGARVRDLYGYTF.

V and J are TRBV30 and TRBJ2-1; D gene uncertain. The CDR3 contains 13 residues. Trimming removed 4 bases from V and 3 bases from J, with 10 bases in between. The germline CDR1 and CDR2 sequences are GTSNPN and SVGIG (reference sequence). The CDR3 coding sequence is TGTGCCTGGACGTGGGCTGTCTACAATGAGCAGTTCTTC. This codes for CAWTWAVYNEQFF.